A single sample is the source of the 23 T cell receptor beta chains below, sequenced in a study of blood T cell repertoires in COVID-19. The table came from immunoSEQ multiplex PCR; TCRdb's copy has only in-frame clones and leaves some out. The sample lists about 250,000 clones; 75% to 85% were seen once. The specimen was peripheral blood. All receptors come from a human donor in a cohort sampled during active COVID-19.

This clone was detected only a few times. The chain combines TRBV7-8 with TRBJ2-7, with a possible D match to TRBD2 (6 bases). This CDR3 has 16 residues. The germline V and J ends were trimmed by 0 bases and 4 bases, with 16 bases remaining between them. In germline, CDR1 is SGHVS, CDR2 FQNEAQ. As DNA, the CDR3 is TGTGCCAGCAGCTTAGCGATAGGGGAGGTCCTTTACGAGCAGTACTTC. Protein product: CASSLAIGEVLYEQYF. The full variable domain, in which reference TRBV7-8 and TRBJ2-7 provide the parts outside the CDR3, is GAGVSQSPRYKVAKRGQDVALRCDPISGHVSLFWYQQALGQGPEFLTYFQNEAQLDKSGLPSDRFFAERPEGSVSTLKIQRTQQEDSAVYLCASSLAIGEVLYEQYFGPGTRLTVT.

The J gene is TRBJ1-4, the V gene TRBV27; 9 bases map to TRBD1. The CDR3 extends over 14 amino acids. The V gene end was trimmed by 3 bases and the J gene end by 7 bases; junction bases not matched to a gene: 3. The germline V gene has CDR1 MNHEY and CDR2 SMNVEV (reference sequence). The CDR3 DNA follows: TGTGCCAGCAGTTTTAGGACAGGGGCTGAAAAACTGTTTTTT. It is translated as CASSFRTGAEKLFF.

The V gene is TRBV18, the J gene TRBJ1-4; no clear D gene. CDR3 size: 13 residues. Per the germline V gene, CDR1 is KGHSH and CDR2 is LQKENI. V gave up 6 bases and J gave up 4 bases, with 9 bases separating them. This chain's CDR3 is CASSRGGNEKLFF. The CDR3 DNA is TGTGCCAGCTCCCGGGGAGGTAATGAAAAACTGTTTTTT.

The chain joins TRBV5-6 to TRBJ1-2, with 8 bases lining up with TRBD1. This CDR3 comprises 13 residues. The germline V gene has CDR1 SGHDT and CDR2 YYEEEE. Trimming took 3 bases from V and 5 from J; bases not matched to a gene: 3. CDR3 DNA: TGTGCCAGCAGCTCAGGACAGGGATATGGCTACACCTTC. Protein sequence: CASSSGQGYGYTF. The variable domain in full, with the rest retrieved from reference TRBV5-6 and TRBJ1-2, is DAGVTQSPTHLIKTRGQQVTLRCSPKSGHDTVSWYQQALGQGPQFIFQYYEEEERQRGNFPDRFSGHQFPNYSSELNVNALLLGDSALYLCASSSGQGYGYTFGSGTRLTVV.

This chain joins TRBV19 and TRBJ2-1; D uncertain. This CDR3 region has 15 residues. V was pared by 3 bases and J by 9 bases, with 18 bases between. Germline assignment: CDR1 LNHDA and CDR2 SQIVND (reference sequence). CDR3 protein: CASSIMALETGEQFF. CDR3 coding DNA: TGTGCCAGTAGTATTATGGCATTGGAGACGGGTGAGCAGTTCTTC.

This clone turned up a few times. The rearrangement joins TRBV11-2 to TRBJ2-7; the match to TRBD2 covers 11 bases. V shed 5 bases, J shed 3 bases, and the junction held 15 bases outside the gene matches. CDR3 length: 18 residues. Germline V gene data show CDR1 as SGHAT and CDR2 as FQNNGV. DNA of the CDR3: TGTGCCAGCAGCCCCCTTAGCGGGAGGGCCCTTCTGCTCTACGAGCAGTACTTC. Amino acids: CASSPLSGRALLLYEQYF.

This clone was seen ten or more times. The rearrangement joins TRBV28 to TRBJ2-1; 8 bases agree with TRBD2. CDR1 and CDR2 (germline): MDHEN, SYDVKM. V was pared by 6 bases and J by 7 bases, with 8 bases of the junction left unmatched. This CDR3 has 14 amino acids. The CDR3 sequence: CASRDSGVGNEQFF. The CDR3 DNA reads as TGTGCCAGCAGAGATAGCGGGGTGGGGAATGAGCAGTTCTTC.

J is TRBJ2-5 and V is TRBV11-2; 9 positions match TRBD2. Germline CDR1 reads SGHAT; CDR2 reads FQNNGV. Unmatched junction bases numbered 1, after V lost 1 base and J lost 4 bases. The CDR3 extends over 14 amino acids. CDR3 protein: CASSLATSGETQYF. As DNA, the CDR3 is TGTGCCAGCAGCTTAGCGACTAGCGGAGAGACCCAGTACTTC.

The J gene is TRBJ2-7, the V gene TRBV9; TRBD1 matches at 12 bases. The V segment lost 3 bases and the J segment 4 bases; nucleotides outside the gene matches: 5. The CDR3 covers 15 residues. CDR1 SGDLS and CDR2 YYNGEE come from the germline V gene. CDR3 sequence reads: CASSEGTGGEYEQYF. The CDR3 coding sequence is TGTGCCAGCAGCGAAGGGACAGGGGGCGAGTACGAGCAGTACTTC. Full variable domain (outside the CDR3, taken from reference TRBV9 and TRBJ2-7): DSGVTQTPKHLITATGQRVTLRCSPRSGDLSVYWYQQSLDQGLQFLIQYYNGEERAKGNILERFSAQQFPDLHSELNLSSLELGDSALYFCASSEGTGGEYEQYFGPGTRLTVT.

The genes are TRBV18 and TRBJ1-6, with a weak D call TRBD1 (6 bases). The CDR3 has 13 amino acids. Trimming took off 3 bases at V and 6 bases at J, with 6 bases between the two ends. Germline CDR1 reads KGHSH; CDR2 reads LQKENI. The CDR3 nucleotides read TGTGCCAGCTCACCGGACAGTAATTCACCCCTCCACTTT. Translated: CASSPDSNSPLHF.

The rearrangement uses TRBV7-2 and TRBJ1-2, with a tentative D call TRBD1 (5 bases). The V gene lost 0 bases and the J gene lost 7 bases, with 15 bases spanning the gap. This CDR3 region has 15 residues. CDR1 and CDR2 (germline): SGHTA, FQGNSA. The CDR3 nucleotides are TGTGCCAGCAGCTTAGCGGGCAGGGATGGCGCTGGCTACACCTTC. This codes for CASSLAGRDGAGYTF.

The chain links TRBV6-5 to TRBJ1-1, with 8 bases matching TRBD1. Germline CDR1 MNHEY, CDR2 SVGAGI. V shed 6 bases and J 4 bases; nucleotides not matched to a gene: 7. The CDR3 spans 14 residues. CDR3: CASSVLDRGTEAFF. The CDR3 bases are TGTGCCAGCAGCGTGTTAGACAGGGGCACTGAAGCTTTCTTT.

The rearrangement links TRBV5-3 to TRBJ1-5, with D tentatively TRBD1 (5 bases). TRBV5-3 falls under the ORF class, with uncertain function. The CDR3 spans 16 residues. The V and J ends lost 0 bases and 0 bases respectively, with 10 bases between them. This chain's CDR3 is CARSLESGGSNQPQHF. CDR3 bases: TGTGCCAGAAGCTTGGAATCGGGGGGTAGCAATCAGCCCCAGCATTTT.

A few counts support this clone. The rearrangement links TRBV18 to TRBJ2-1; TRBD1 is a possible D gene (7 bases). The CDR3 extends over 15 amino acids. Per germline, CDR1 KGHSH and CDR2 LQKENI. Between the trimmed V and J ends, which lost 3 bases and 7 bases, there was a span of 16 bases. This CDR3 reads CASSPRDSLGNEQFF. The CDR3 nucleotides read TGTGCCAGCTCACCGCGGGACAGCCTGGGGAATGAGCAGTTCTTC.

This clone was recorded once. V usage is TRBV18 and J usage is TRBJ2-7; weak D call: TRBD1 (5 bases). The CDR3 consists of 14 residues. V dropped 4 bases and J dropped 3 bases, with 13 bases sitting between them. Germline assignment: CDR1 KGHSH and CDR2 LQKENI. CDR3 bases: TGTGCCAGCTCACTCTCGACAGATTACTACGAGCAGTACTTC. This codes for CASSLSTDYYEQYF.

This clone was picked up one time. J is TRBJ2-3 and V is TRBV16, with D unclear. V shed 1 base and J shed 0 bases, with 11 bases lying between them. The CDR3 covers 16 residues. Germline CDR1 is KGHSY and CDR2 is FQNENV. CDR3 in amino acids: CASSQLKRHSTDTQYF. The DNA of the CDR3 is TGTGCCAGCAGCCAATTAAAGCGTCATAGCACAGATACGCAGTATTTT.

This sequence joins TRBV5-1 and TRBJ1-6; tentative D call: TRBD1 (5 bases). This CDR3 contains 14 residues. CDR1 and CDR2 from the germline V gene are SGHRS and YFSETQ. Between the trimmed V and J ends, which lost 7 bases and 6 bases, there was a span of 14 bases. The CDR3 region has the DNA TGCGCCAGCGCGGGGGGGTCGGGTAATTCACCCCTCCACTTT. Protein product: CASAGGSGNSPLHF.

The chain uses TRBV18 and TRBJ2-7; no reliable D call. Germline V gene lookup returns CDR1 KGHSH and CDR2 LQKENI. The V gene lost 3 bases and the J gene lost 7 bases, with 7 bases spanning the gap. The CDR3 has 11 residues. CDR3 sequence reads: CASSPGEEQYF. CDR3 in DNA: TGTGCCAGCTCACCCGGTGAGGAGCAGTACTTC. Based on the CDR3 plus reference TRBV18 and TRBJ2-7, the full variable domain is NAGVMQNPRHLVRRRGQEARLRCSPMKGHSHVYWYRQLPEEGLKFMVYLQKENIIDESGMPKERFSAEFPKEGPSILRIQQVVRGDSAAYFCASSPGEEQYFGPGTRLTVT.

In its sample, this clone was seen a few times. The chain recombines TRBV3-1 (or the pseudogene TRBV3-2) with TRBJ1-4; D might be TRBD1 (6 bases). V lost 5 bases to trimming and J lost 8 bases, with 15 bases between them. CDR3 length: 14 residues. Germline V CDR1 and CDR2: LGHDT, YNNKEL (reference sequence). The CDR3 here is CASSSTGIREKLFF. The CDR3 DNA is TGTGCCAGCAGCTCAACAGGGATACGCGAAAAACTGTTTTTT.

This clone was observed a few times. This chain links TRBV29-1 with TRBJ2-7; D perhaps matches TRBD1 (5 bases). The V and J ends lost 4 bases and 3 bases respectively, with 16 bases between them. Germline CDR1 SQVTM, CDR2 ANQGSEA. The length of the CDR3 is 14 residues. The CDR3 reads CSVAPQGTFYEQYF. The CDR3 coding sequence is TGCAGCGTTGCCCCCCAGGGTACCTTCTACGAGCAGTACTTC.

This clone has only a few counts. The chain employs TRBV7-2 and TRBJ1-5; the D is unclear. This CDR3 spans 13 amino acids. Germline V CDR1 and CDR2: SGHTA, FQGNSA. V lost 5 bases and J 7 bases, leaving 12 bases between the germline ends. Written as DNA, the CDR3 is TGTGCCAGCAGCCAGGAGGTAAGACAGCCCCAGCATTTT. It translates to CASSQEVRQPQHF.

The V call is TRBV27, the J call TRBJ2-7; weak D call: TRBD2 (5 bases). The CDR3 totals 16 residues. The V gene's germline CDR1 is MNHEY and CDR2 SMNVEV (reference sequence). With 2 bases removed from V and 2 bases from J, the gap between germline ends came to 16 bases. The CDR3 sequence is CASSLSSVVGTYEQYF. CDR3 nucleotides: TGTGCCAGCAGTTTAAGTAGCGTGGTAGGAACCTACGAGCAGTACTTC.

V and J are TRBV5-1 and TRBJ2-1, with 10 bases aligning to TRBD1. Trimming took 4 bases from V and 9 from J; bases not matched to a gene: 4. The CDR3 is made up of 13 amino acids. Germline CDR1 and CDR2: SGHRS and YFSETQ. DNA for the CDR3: TGCGCCAGCAGCGTCGGGACAGGGGTTGAGCAGTTCTTC. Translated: CASSVGTGVEQFF. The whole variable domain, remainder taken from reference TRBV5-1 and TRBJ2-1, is KAGVTQTPRYLIKTRGQQVTLSCSPISGHRSVSWYQQTPGQGLQFLFEYFSETQRNKGNFPGRFSGRQFSNSRSEMNVSTLELGDSALYLCASSVGTGVEQFFGPGTRLTVL.